This T cell receptor beta chain was recorded in a study of cytomegalovirus exposure and HLA in healthy donors (dated by TCRdb to 2016 to 2017). Broadly, across the study: According to an earlier analysis of several hundred of the donors, about 179 million T cells yielded some 110 million unique TCR beta sequences and approximately 300 Gb of sequence data. An early release covering roughly 580 HLA-typed donors comprised about 320 gigabases of sequencing data and approximately 85 million unique TCR sequences. The aim of the study was to test whether cataloging public T cell receptors could identify signatures of past pathogen exposure. A separate validation cohort of about 110 different subjects was used in addition to the 666-subject first cohort. An earlier analysis of approximately 580 of the donors used high-throughput TCR beta sequencing to judge whether each TCR beta V gene segment behaved as functional or pseudogenic. To predict cytomegalovirus infection status, the study brought together high-throughput TCR immunosequencing, statistical association of individual TCRs with disease status, and machine learning. Every repertoire in the discovery cohort had been generated on one and the same sequencing platform. Rather than using new phenotypic data, the later analysis identified candidate immune exposures from TCR beta sequences and from how often those sequences occurred across donors. The number of typed donors differed by locus: roughly 620-640 for A, B, C, DRB1 and DQB1; roughly 510 for DQA1; 606 for DPA1; and around 490 for DPB1. Donor age, sex, ethnicity and CMV serostatus were collected together with the repertoire data. Genome-wide SNP genotypes for about 55% of the 666 donors were used in a later genetic analysis, which treated that subset as a discovery cohort. Among some 400 genotyped donors of the cohort, an average of around 250,000 unique TCR beta nucleotide sequences was sequenced per donor, of which about 20% were non-productive. Roughly 5 DR-DQ haplotypes were handled as single units for association and clustering, since linkage in the cohort was strong. Both class I and class II loci were covered by HLA typing, at four-digit resolution. Using immunosequencing, the study profiled T cell repertoires from fewer than 850 subjects and related those repertoires to cytomegalovirus serostatus. Among the roughly 400 genotyped donors, approximately 76% belonged to the genetic ancestry cluster associated with self-reported Caucasian donors. A later analysis re-examined previously published TCR beta repertoires from roughly 650 donors and added high-resolution HLA genotyping to investigate patterns of TCR occurrence.

Results and caveats for the whole study, not just this receptor: A later genetic analysis reported fewer N-insertions in productive TCRs among donors in an Asian-associated ancestry cluster than the 666-donor mean. Linkage disequilibrium might explain the correlated functional status among segregating V segments, but an unknown experimental factor could not be ruled out. A further reported finding was that TCR beta sequences accurately predicted the HLA-A and HLA-B alleles for most subjects in the first cohort. A cluster of highly shared sequence variants was judged likely to be a technical artifact of the sequencing pipeline. A later analysis associated about 17,000 TCR beta sequences with specific HLA alleles at a false discovery rate of 0.05. Compared with equally common non-associated chains, HLA-associated TCR beta chains in a later analysis were more clonally expanded and had lower generation probabilities. A total of 164 TCR beta chains were listed by the study as associated with cytomegalovirus. Across donors, most TCR sequences were observed very rarely, whereas some public TCRs were present in many individuals. In this cohort, only TCR beta chains were sequenced, and detectable features were limited by the absence of alpha or paired-chain data. Because counts were too low, seventeen rarely observed V segments, including chromosome 9 orphons, were excluded from the earlier analysis of a few hundred of the donors. The classifier was reported to diagnose cytomegalovirus status with high specificity and sensitivity in both the original cohort and the validation cohort. Sequencing depth was assumed to be roughly uniform across donors in the presence/absence analyses, though that assumption may not hold. Because some donors lacked HLA typing at each locus, the association tests relied only on the typed subset. Assigning TCR associations to individual alleles was difficult when HLA alleles, especially DR and DQ, strongly co-occurred. Some IMGT-functional V segments, including TRBV6-2 and TRBV6-3, could not be told apart with the 87-base-pair reads, so those segments were excluded. In a later analysis, the rate of TCR association differed among HLA loci, with DRB1 alleles having the most associated TCRs and HLA-C alleles having the fewest. Immune exposure information for the cohort was limited to CMV serostatus. V-gene and J-gene trimming of TCR beta chains was associated with a missense DCLRE1C variant in a later genetic analysis, and the association was replicated in an independent cohort. A few of the identified cytomegalovirus-associated TCR beta chains were confirmed in vitro to be specific for cytomegalovirus antigens. An earlier analysis of around 600 of the donors showed that most TCR beta V segments appeared in productive rearrangements either about 87% or about 30% of the time, which broadly matched IMGT annotations. The authors suggested that the approach could potentially be generalized to other disease states and immunological phenotypes. According to a later analysis, most CMV-associated TCR beta chains appeared to be HLA-restricted, and the HLA associations seemed to be driven largely by CMV exposure. According to a later analysis, parvovirus B19, influenza, CMV and Epstein-Barr virus appeared linked to several top co-occurrence clusters.

This clone was recorded a few times. Its antigen is unknown. No much larger clonotype is one base removed from it; base qualities were not supplied. The germline ends are 18 bases apart after V is trimmed by 5 bases and J by 2 bases. The CDR3 sequence holds 16 residues, the cysteine and phenylalanine included. Only the CDR3 part of the read is kept: 48 bases, read in frame from the first base. According to the germline V gene (reference sequence), CDR1 reads MNHNY and CDR2 reads SVGAGI. The cohort comprised several hundred healthy bone marrow donors. At the time of sampling, every cohort member was nominally healthy, though immune exposures that went unrecorded were likely present. The donor tested CMV seropositive and was one of the 289 seropositive cohort members. A peripheral blood sample was provided by each donor, and peripheral blood mononuclear cells were used for TCR beta sequencing. The Qiagen DNeasy Blood Extraction Kit was used to extract genomic DNA from the blood cell samples.

The library was prepared using the immunoSEQ multiplex PCR assay. A mixture of 60 forward primers for TCR Vbeta segments and 13 reverse primers for TCR Jbeta segments was used in the multiplex PCR. Amplification of the CDR3 region of rearranged TCR beta genes was performed with a multiplex PCR assay on genomic DNA. The amplified TCR beta libraries were sequenced on the Illumina HiSeq System as 87-base-pair reads. In the paper's pipeline: In a later analysis, some 80 million unique TCR beta chains were counted across the 666 repertoires, and around 10 million of these chains were shared by at least two donors. To remove PCR and sequencing errors, raw reads were error-corrected and collapsed into unique sequences using a nearest-neighbor algorithm that merged closely related sequences. Alignment of CDR3 sequences to IMGT reference sequences was used to assign V, D and J gene segments. For a sequence to be retained, a match of at least six nucleotides was required to both a V gene segment and a J gene segment. Rearrangements were classified as productive when the CDR3 lacked stop codons and remained in frame with V and J, and all other rearrangements were classified as non-productive. CDR3 was defined according to IMGT convention as the region running from the second conserved V-encoded cysteine to the conserved J-encoded phenylalanine. Sequences without an unambiguous match to a single V gene segment were excluded from the earlier analysis of about 640 of the donors. An earlier analysis of several hundred of the donors called V segments functional above 56.7% productive rearrangements and segregating when the between-donor standard deviation exceeded 5%. A statistical classification framework was developed to diagnose cytomegalovirus status using the catalog of TCR beta chain sequences. In a later analysis, V and J genes were assigned by comparing TCR nucleotide sequences against IMGT/GENE-DB human TR gene sequences. Using the TCRdist pipeline, a later analysis assigned CDR3 sequences along with most-parsimonious VDJ recombination scenarios. In a later analysis, each TCR beta chain was defined by its CDR3 amino acid sequence together with its V-gene family, and reads lacking a unique V-gene family were excluded. As a way to deal with suspected cross-contamination and a sequencing artifact, a later analysis dropped 592 nucleotide sequences that were highly shared and had low generation probability. In a later analysis, a clonal expansion index was calculated for each public chain from normalized within-repertoire ranks of inferred template counts. In a later analysis, generation probabilities were computed using a VDJ recombination model fitted to out-of-frame rearrangements, and the results were checked against IGoR. A later analysis scored TCR-TCR, TCR-HLA and TCR-CMV co-occurrence with hypergeometric tests, applying a repertoire-size bias correction to TCR pairs. A later analysis estimated false discovery rates by permuting HLA or CMV assignments 20 times. A later analysis grouped co-occurring TCRs with DBSCAN, adding TCRdist sequence similarity when clustering within HLA-allele-positive subsets. Repertoires with fewer than 30,000 or more than 120,000 public chains, plus five repertoires with anomalous nucleotide sharing, were excluded from co-occurrence clustering. Entries here come from immuneACCESS through TCRdb and include only in-frame sequences with V and J called. Some clones fail to appear in such tables; in the studies checked, an unresolved V gene covers under half of the shortfall, and the cause of the remainder is unknown. V, J and clone size derive from that table, while D and trimming were established from the DNA sequence. The sample table records over 150,000 clones; more than 65% of these occur just once. Approximately 1.5% of the sample comes from the top ten.

The receptor comes from a girl under 18 in good health and CMV-seropositive. Specimen: PBMCs. Rearrangement joined TRBV6-6 to TRBJ1-2; perhaps TRBD1 is the D gene, with 6 bases matching. The sequenced DNA is TGTGCCAGCAGTCCAGCGGGGGGGGCTTCCAACTATGGCTACACCTTC. It codes for CASSPAGGASNYGYTF.